This T cell receptor (beta chain) came from a study of blood T cell repertoires in COVID-19. About the research overall: The origin of the acute and convalescent COVID-19 samples was the United States, Italy and Spain.

The germline CDR1 and CDR2 sequences are SGDLS and YYNGEE. Trimming cost V 0 bases and J 2 bases, with 9 bases left between them. This CDR3 is 15 amino acids long. TCRdb's table, derived via immunoSEQ multiplex PCR, lists solely in-frame clones and lacks some. This table holds just over 250,000 clones, roughly nine tenths found once. The V call is TRBV9, the J call TRBJ2-1; perhaps TRBD2 as D (6 bases). Sequencing was carried out using peripheral blood. The sequence was obtained from a man aged 60-69 years who had recovered from COVID-19. The CDR3 DNA sequence: TGTGCCAGCAGCGTAGATAGCGGAGCCTACAATGAGCAGTTCTTC. Its protein is CASSVDSGAYNEQFF. Complete variable domain (other parts from reference TRBV9 and TRBJ2-1): DSGVTQTPKHLITATGQRVTLRCSPRSGDLSVYWYQQSLDQGLQFLIQYYNGEERAKGNILERFSAQQFPDLHSELNLSSLELGDSALYFCASSVDSGAYNEQFFGPGTRLTVL.